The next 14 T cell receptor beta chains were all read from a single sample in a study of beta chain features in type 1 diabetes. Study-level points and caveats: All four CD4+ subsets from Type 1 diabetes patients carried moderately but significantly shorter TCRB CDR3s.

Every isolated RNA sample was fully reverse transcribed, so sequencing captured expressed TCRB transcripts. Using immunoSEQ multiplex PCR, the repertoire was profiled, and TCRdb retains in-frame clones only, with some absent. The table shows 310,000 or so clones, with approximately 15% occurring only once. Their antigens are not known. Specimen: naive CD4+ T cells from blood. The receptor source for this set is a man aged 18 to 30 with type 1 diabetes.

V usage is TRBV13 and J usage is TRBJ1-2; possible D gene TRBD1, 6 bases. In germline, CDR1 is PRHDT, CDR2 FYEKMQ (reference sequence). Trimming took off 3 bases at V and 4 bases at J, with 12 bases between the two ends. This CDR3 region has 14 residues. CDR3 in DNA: TGTGCCAGCAGCTTTTCCGGGACAACCTATGGCTACACCTTC. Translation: CASSFSGTTYGYTF.

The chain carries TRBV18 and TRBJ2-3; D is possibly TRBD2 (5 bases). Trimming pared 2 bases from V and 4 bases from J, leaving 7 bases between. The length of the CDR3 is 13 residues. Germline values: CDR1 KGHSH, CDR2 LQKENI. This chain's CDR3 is CASSPMEADTQYF. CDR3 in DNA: TGTGCCAGCTCACCAATGGAGGCAGATACGCAGTATTTT.

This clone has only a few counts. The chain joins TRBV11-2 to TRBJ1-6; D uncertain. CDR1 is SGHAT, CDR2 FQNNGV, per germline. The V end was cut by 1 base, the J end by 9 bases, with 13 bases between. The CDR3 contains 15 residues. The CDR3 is CASSLGLSAVSPLHF. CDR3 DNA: TGTGCCAGCAGCTTAGGGCTCTCCGCGGTTTCACCCCTCCACTTT.

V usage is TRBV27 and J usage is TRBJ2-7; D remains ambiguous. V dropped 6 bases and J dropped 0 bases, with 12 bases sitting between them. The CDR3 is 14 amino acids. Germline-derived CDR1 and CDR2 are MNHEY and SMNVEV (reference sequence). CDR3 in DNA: TGTGCCAGCAGAATGGCCCAGCGCTCCTACGAGCAGTACTTC. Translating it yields CASRMAQRSYEQYF.

The CDR3 loop is CAGSTGLTDTQYF. As DNA, the CDR3 is TGTGCCGGATCGACTGGACTCACAGATACGCAGTATTTT. This sequence joins TRBV2 and TRBJ2-3; D might be TRBD2 (5 bases). The ends were cut back, 11 bases at V and 2 bases at J, with 14 bases in the middle. The CDR3 loop spans 13 amino acids. Germline lookup yields CDR1 SNHLY and CDR2 FYNNEI.

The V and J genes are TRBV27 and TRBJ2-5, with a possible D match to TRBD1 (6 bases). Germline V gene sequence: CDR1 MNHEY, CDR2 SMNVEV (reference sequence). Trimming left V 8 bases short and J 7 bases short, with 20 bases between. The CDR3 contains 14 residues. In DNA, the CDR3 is TGTGCCAGCCGGGACACGAACGATGTCGGGACCCAGTACTTC. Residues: CASRDTNDVGTQYF.

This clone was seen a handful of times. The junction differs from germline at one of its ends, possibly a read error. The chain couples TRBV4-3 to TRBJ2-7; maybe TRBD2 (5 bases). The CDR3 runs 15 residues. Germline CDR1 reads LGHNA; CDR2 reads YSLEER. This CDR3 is CASSQDSHSSSEQYF. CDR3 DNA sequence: TGCGCCAGCAGCCAGGACTCCCATAGTTCCTCCGAGCAGTACTTC.

Here the CDR3 reads CASSGGQGNKNIQYF. CDR3 sequence (DNA): TGTGCCAGCAGTGGGGGACAGGGGAACAAAAACATTCAGTACTTC. This chain uses TRBV2 with TRBJ2-4, with 10 bases matching TRBD1. Germline-derived CDR1 and CDR2 are SNHLY and FYNNEI. Unmatched junction bases numbered 3, after V lost 4 bases and J lost 3 bases. This CDR3 is 15 amino acids long.

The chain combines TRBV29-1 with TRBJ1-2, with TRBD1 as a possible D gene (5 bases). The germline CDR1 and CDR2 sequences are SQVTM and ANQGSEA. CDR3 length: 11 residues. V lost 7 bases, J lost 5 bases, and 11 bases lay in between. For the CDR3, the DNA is TGCAGCGCCTCGGCAGGGTATGGCTACACCTTC. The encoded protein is CSASAGYGYTF.

The CDR3 loop reads CASSQGGGTYNEQFF. CDR3 sequence (DNA): TGCGCCAGCAGCCAAGGAGGGGGTACCTACAATGAGCAGTTCTTC. The chain joins TRBV4-3 to TRBJ2-1; TRBD1 is a possible D gene (6 bases). V was pared by 1 base and J by 2 bases, with 9 bases between. The germline CDR1 and CDR2 sequences are LGHNA and YSLEER. This CDR3 is 15 amino acids long.

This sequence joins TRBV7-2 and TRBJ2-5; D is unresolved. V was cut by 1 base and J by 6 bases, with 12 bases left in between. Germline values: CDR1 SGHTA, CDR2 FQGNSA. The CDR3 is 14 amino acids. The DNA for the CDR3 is TGTGCCAGCAGCTTAGGATCTAGGATCCAGACCCAGTACTTC. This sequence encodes CASSLGSRIQTQYF.

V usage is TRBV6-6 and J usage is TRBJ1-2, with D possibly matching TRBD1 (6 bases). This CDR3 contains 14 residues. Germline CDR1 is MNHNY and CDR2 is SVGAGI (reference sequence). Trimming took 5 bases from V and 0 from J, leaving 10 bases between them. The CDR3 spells CASSDRRANYGYTF. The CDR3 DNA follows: TGTGCCAGCAGTGACAGGCGAGCTAACTATGGCTACACCTTC.

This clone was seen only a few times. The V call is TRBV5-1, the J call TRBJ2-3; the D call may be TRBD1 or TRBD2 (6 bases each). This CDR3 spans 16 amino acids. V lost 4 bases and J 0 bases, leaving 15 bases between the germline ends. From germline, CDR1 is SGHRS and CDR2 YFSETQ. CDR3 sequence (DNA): TGCGCCAGCAGCCTGGGGGCTAGCGACAGCACAGATACGCAGTATTTT. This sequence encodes CASSLGASDSTDTQYF.

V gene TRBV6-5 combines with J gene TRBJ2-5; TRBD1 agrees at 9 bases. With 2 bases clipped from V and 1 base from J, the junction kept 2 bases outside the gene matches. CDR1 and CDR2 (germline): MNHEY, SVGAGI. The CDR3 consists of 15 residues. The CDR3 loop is CASSYVDRGQETQYF. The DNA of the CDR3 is TGTGCCAGCAGTTACGTGGACAGGGGCCAAGAGACCCAGTACTTC.